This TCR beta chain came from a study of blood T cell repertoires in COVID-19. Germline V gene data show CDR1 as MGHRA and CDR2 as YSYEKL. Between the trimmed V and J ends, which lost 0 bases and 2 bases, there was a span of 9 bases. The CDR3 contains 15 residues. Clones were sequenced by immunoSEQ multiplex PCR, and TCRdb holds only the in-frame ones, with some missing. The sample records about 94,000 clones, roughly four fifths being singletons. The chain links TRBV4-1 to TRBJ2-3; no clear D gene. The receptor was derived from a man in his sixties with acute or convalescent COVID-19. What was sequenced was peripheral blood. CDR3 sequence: CASSQDSQLTDTQYF. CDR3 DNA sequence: TGCGCCAGCAGCCAAGATAGCCAGCTCACAGATACGCAGTATTTT.